What follows is one T cell receptor beta chain and its context. The CDR3 consists of 16 residues. The V gene's germline CDR1 is SNHLY and CDR2 FYNNEI. V was pared by 4 bases and J by 0 bases, with 15 bases between. This sample stems from a study of cytomegalovirus exposure and HLA in healthy donors. Amplification used 60 Vbeta primers and 13 Jbeta primers. The data were produced by immunoSEQ multiplex PCR, yet TCRdb's version contains in-frame clones alone and is incomplete. This sample has approximately 250,000 clones; roughly 85% occur once, and the top ten carry about 0.25%. The specimen sequenced was PBMCs. The origin of this receptor is a girl aged 2-10 years in good health and CMV-seronegative. The chain couples TRBV2 to TRBJ1-1; the D gene is possibly TRBD1 (6 bases). For the CDR3, the DNA is TGTGCCAGCAGTGTTGGGGTCTGGACAGTGAACACTGAAGCTTTCTTT. Amino acid sequence: CASSVGVWTVNTEAFF.